Sequencing of this TCR beta chain was carried out in a study of T cell clonality in common variable immunodeficiency. This clone was seen repeatedly, ten times or more. Antigen specificity is unknown. The read halts 3 residues ahead of the CDR3 end, with the missing end drawn from the germline J gene. CDR1 and CDR2 (germline): SGHRS, YFSETQ. V shed 2 bases, J shed 5 bases, and the junction held 8 bases outside the gene matches. This CDR3 region has 15 residues. Repertoires were generated with immunoSEQ multiplex PCR, while TCRdb's copy carries only in-frame clones and drops some. Recorded here are 25,000 to 30,000 clones, with no singletons, and the ten leading clones hold 2.5% to 3.5%. Findings of the study overall: Fewer deletions and N-nucleotide insertions were reportedly seen in common variable immunodeficiency TCR beta sequences.

This receptor was taken from a human donor with common variable immunodeficiency. This chain connects TRBV5-1 to TRBJ1-1; 8 bases map to TRBD1. Sequenced: peripheral blood mononuclear cells. CDR3 residues: CASSFSAGGWTEAFF. The CDR3 bases that were read are TGCGCCAGCAGCTTCTCGGCAGGGGGCTGGACTGAA.